A selection of T cell receptor beta chains follows, all from one sample in a study of blood T cell repertoires in COVID-19. Only in-frame clones appear in the TCRdb table, and some are missing; sequencing was by immunoSEQ multiplex PCR. Here the sample spans over 100,000 clones, approximately 80% being singletons. The specimen sequenced was peripheral blood. The receptor set was obtained from a woman of 80 years or more with active or convalescent COVID-19. The CDR3 runs from the conserved cysteine through the conserved F or W. Each record gives: D gene, J gene, V gene, clone size, CDR3 protein, CDR3 DNA. A D gene is named only where the DNA matches it firmly. A row's size may be missing; if present it is once, few, many or a size class.

d_gene: TRBD1; j_gene: TRBJ2-2; v_gene: TRBV13; abundance: .; CDR3aa: CASSHQGAAGTGELFF; CDR3nt: TGTGCCAGCAGCCATCAGGGGGCAGCTGGCACCGGGGAGCTGTTTTTT
d_gene: TRBD1; j_gene: TRBJ2-7; v_gene: TRBV27; abundance: many; CDR3aa: CASRPRDRSLYEQYF; CDR3nt: TGTGCCAGCAGACCCCGGGACAGGAGTCTCTACGAGCAGTACTTC
d_gene: TRBD1; j_gene: TRBJ1-1; v_gene: TRBV28; abundance: .; CDR3aa: CASSLDPRRGRHMTAEAFF; CDR3nt: TGTGCCAGCAGTTTAGACCCTCGCAGGGGGAGGCACATGACGGCTGAAGCTTTCTTT
d_gene: .; j_gene: TRBJ2-6; v_gene: TRBV10-3; abundance: .; CDR3aa: CAISEGRASGANVLTF; CDR3nt: TGTGCCATCAGTGAGGGCAGGGCATCTGGGGCCAACGTCCTGACTTTC
d_gene: .; j_gene: TRBJ2-7; v_gene: TRBV6-5; abundance: .; CDR3aa: CASSHGFLAYEQYF; CDR3nt: TGTGCCAGCAGCCACGGGTTTCTAGCCTACGAGCAGTACTTC
d_gene: TRBD2; j_gene: TRBJ2-7; v_gene: TRBV6-5; abundance: .; CDR3aa: CASSYSGTSLYEQYF; CDR3nt: TGTGCCAGCAGTTACTCCGGGACTAGCCTCTACGAGCAGTACTTC
d_gene: TRBD1; j_gene: TRBJ2-2; v_gene: TRBV9; abundance: .; CDR3aa: CASTMTGGFTGELFF; CDR3nt: TGTGCCAGCACCATGACAGGGGGCTTCACCGGGGAGCTGTTTTTT
d_gene: .; j_gene: TRBJ1-4; v_gene: TRBV19; abundance: .; CDR3aa: CASSRTGINEKLFF; CDR3nt: TGTGCCAGTAGTAGAACAGGCATTAATGAAAAACTGTTTTTT
d_gene: .; j_gene: TRBJ1-1; v_gene: TRBV12-3/TRBV12-4; abundance: .; CDR3aa: CASSSRGNTEAFF; CDR3nt: TGTGCCAGCAGTTCCAGGGGAAACACTGAAGCTTTCTTT
d_gene: .; j_gene: TRBJ1-2; v_gene: TRBV6-8; abundance: once; CDR3aa: CARWGLAYGYTF; CDR3nt: TGTGCCAGATGGGGCTTGGCCTATGGCTACACCTTC
d_gene: .; j_gene: TRBJ1-1; v_gene: TRBV19; abundance: .; CDR3aa: CASSTSLQGNTEAFF; CDR3nt: TGTGCCAGTAGTACCTCGCTACAGGGGAACACTGAAGCTTTCTTT
d_gene: TRBD1; j_gene: TRBJ2-5; v_gene: TRBV2; abundance: .; CDR3aa: CASSKTGDETQYF; CDR3nt: TGTGCCAGCAGTAAAACAGGGGACGAGACCCAGTACTTC
d_gene: .; j_gene: TRBJ1-4; v_gene: TRBV7-2; abundance: few; CDR3aa: CASSVRPTQGEKLFF; CDR3nt: TGTGCCAGCAGCGTAAGGCCTACCCAGGGTGAAAAACTGTTTTTT
d_gene: .; j_gene: TRBJ2-3; v_gene: TRBV7-3; abundance: .; CDR3aa: CASGGVLSTDTQYF; CDR3nt: TGTGCCAGCGGAGGAGTACTATCCACAGATACGCAGTATTTT
d_gene: .; j_gene: TRBJ1-1; v_gene: TRBV6-5; abundance: .; CDR3aa: CASSYSWGGAFF; CDR3nt: TGTGCCAGCAGTTACTCTTGGGGGGGAGCTTTCTTT
d_gene: .; j_gene: TRBJ1-2; v_gene: TRBV10-3; abundance: .; CDR3aa: CAISERGTNYGYTF; CDR3nt: TGTGCCATCAGCGAGAGGGGGACTAACTATGGCTACACCTTC
d_gene: .; j_gene: TRBJ1-6; v_gene: TRBV11-2; abundance: .; CDR3aa: CASSYPTRGAGSPLHF; CDR3nt: TGTGCCAGCAGCTACCCGACAAGGGGCGCGGGATCACCCCTCCACTTT
d_gene: TRBD1; j_gene: TRBJ1-3; v_gene: TRBV7-9; abundance: .; CDR3aa: CASSPQDRLFSGNTIYF; CDR3nt: TGTGCCAGCAGCCCCCAGGACAGGTTGTTCTCTGGAAACACCATATATTTT
d_gene: TRBD1; j_gene: TRBJ1-3; v_gene: TRBV27; abundance: .; CDR3aa: CASSPKDRGGNTIYF; CDR3nt: TGTGCCAGCAGTCCCAAAGACAGGGGGGGAAACACCATATATTTT
d_gene: TRBD1; j_gene: TRBJ2-7; v_gene: TRBV3-1/TRBV3-2; abundance: once; CDR3aa: CASSPYGQGSYEQYF; CDR3nt: TGTGCCAGCAGCCCATATGGACAGGGATCCTACGAGCAGTACTTC
d_gene: .; j_gene: TRBJ2-3; v_gene: TRBV11-2; abundance: .; CDR3aa: CASSLVPRPGTQYF; CDR3nt: TGTGCCAGCAGCTTAGTCCCCCGCCCAGGCACGCAGTATTTT
d_gene: .; j_gene: TRBJ1-2; v_gene: TRBV28; abundance: .; CDR3aa: CASSSRGYGYTF; CDR3nt: TGTGCCAGCAGTAGCAGGGGATATGGCTACACCTTC
d_gene: .; j_gene: TRBJ1-1; v_gene: TRBV2; abundance: .; CDR3aa: CASRGRGSVTEAFF; CDR3nt: TGTGCCAGCAGGGGCAGGGGCAGTGTCACTGAAGCTTTCTTT
d_gene: .; j_gene: TRBJ1-2; v_gene: TRBV7-2; abundance: .; CDR3aa: CASSLLGVTYGYTF; CDR3nt: TGTGCCAGCAGCTTATTAGGGGTAACCTATGGCTACACCTTC
d_gene: .; j_gene: TRBJ2-7; v_gene: TRBV5-1; abundance: .; CDR3aa: CASGRTPSSYEQYF; CDR3nt: TGCGCCAGTGGTAGGACTCCCAGCTCCTACGAGCAGTACTTC
d_gene: TRBD2; j_gene: TRBJ2-1; v_gene: TRBV7-2; abundance: .; CDR3aa: CASSLERGVRSEQFF; CDR3nt: TGTGCCAGCAGCTTAGAGCGGGGGGTTAGGAGTGAGCAGTTCTTC
d_gene: TRBD1; j_gene: TRBJ1-2; v_gene: TRBV7-9; abundance: few; CDR3aa: CASSLPQGYGYTF; CDR3nt: TGTGCCAGCAGCTTACCACAGGGGTATGGCTACACCTTC
d_gene: TRBD2; j_gene: TRBJ2-1; v_gene: TRBV7-3; abundance: .; CDR3aa: CASSSGTSGEQFF; CDR3nt: TGTGCCAGCAGCTCCGGGACTAGCGGGGAGCAGTTCTTC